The 6 T cell receptor beta chains reported below all come from one sample, sequenced in a study of CD8+CD57+ T cells in acquired aplastic anemia. CD8+CD57+ cell expansion, shown by flow cytometry, had occurred in the patients selected for sequencing. The template for TCR beta VDJ and CDR3 sequence profiling was genomic DNA. TCRdb re-called the reads through MiXCR, storing one row per CDR3 protein. The sample has some 120,000 distinct CDR3 sequences, 30% to 45% seen once. Input material: sorted CD4+, CD8+, or CD8+CD57+ T cells (not recorded which) from PBMCs. All receptors come from a human donor with aplastic anemia.

This clonotype has a count of ten or more. The V and J genes are TRBV11-1 and TRBJ2-3, with 12 nucleotides matching TRBD2. The CDR3 is 16 residues long. V lost 3 bases, J lost 6 bases, and 7 bases stayed unmatched. Germline CDR1 SGHAT, CDR2 FQDESV (reference sequence). CDR3 DNA: TGTGCCAGCAGCTTCCTGCTAGCGGGGGGGTTGGATACGCAGTATTTT. Translation: CASSFLLAGGLDTQYF.

In the case of this clonotype: Just one base apart from a much larger clone, this may be a read error. The CDR3 ends on some other residue instead of the conserved phenylalanine or tryptophan, so this is likely a read error. This rearrangement joins TRBV6-5 to TRBJ1-2; D call uncertain. The germline V gene encodes CDR1 MNHEY and CDR2 SVGAGI. The CDR3 is 14 amino acids. V was trimmed by 4 bases and J by 4 bases, leaving 13 bases between them. DNA of the CDR3: TGTGCCAGCAGTTTTCCGGGAGAGACCTATGGCTACACCCTC. Translating it yields CASSFPGETYGYTL.

This clonotype was counted ten times or more. The chain has TRBV29-1 and TRBJ1-5; 9 bases align to TRBD1. Germline trimming cut 5 bases from V and 7 bases from J; bases unmatched to any gene: 9. This CDR3 has 14 residues. CDR1 is SQVTM and CDR2 is ANQGSEA in the germline V gene. CDR3 sequence: CSVSGTGLEQPQHF. DNA of the CDR3: TGCAGCGTTTCCGGGACAGGGCTCGAACAGCCCCAGCATTTT. The variable domain in full, with the rest retrieved from reference TRBV29-1 and TRBJ1-5, is SAVISQKPSRDICQRGTSLTIQCQVDSQVTMMFWYRQQPGQSLTLIATANQGSEATYESGFVIDKFPISRPNLTFSTLTVSNMSPEDSSIYLCSVSGTGLEQPQHFGDGTRLSIL.

This chain links TRBV10-3 with TRBJ2-5; TRBD1 is a possible D gene (6 bases). With 3 bases removed from V and 1 base from J, the gap between germline ends came to 9 bases. CDR1 ENHRY and CDR2 SYGVKD come from the germline V gene. This CDR3 has 14 amino acids. The CDR3 loop reads CAISDFRGQETQYF. The CDR3 region has the DNA TGTGCCATCAGTGACTTCAGGGGCCAAGAGACCCAGTACTTC.

A word on this clonotype: This may arise from a read error, as a much more abundant clone is one base away. The chain is built from TRBV5-1 and TRBJ2-3; 9 nucleotides align to TRBD2. This CDR3 has 15 residues. Germline loops: CDR1 SGHRS, CDR2 YFSETQ. The CDR3: CASGERGDNTDTRYF. The DNA for the CDR3 is TGCGCCAGCGGAGAGCGGGGGGACAACACAGATACGCGGTATTTT.

This clonotype was observed a handful of times. This rearrangement joins TRBV29-1 to TRBJ2-7; TRBD2 is a possible D gene (7 bases). Germline V gene data show CDR1 as SQVTM and CDR2 as ANQGSEA. V gave up 6 bases and J gave up 1 base, with 22 bases separating them. This CDR3 spans 16 amino acids. The CDR3: CSVEVGRTDRSYEQYF. The CDR3 nucleotides read TGCAGCGTGGAGGTCGGGAGGACAGATAGATCCTACGAGCAGTACTTC.